This T cell receptor beta chain was sequenced in a study of identical twins. Study outcomes and limitations: Without tracking the same donors, conclusions rested on cross-sectional statistical analysis. Clonotypes of the beta chain that were abundant in cord blood carried fewer insertions (memory repertoires showed none).

TCRdb re-called the 5' RACE reads through MiXCR, storing one row per CDR3 protein. Of approximately 1.8 million distinct CDR3 sequences in the sample, about 30% were seen once. The length of the CDR3 is 17 residues. The germline CDR1 and CDR2 sequences are SGHTA and FQGNSA. V shed 2 bases, J shed 0 bases, and the junction held 5 bases outside the gene matches. Comment on this clonotype: Its antigen is unknown.

The TCR was taken from a newborn girl in good health. The rearrangement joins TRBV7-2 to TRBJ2-7; 12 nucleotides match TRBD2. The sequenced sample consisted of cord blood. CDR3: CASSLKSTSGSSYEQYF. The CDR3 DNA is TGTGCCAGCAGCTTAAAATCGACTAGCGGGAGCTCCTACGAGCAGTACTTC.